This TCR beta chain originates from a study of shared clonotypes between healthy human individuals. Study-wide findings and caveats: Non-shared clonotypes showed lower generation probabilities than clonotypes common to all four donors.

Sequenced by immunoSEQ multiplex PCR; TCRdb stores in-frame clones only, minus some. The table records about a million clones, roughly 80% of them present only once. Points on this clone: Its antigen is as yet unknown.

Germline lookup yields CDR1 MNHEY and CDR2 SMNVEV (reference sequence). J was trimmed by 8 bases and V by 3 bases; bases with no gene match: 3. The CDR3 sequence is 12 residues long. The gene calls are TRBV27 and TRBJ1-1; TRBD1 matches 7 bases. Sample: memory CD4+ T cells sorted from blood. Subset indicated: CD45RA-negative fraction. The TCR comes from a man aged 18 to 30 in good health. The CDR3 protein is CASSFQQGEAFF. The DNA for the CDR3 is TGTGCCAGCAGTTTCCAACAGGGGGAAGCTTTCTTT.